This note documents a single T cell receptor beta chain sequence. The antigen remains undetermined. These data come from a study of T cell responses to AZD1222 COVID-19 vaccine. General study findings and limits: All repertoire sampling was performed exclusively after the peak T cell response.

Here immunoSEQ multiplex PCR was the method, and the copy in TCRdb shows in-frame clones only, minus some. The sample has approximately 70,000 clones, roughly 80% seen once. Trimming pared 5 bases from V and 7 bases from J, leaving 9 bases between. Looked up from germline, CDR1 is SEHNR and CDR2 is FQNEAQ (reference sequence). The CDR3 contains 11 residues. Sequenced here: peripheral blood, sampled 28 days after the second AZD1222 dose. The receptor was isolated from an adult who received the AZD1222 COVID-19 vaccine. The chain links TRBV7-9 to TRBJ2-7; possibly TRBD1 for D (5 bases). Written as DNA, the CDR3 is TGTGCCAGCAGCCCAGGGCGGGAGCAGTACTTC. The encoded protein is CASSPGREQYF.